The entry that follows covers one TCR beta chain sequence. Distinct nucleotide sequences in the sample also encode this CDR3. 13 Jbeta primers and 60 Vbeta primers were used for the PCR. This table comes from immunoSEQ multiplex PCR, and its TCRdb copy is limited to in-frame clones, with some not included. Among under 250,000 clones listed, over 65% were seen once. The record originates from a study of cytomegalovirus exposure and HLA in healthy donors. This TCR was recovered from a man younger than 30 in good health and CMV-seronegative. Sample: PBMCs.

For the CDR3, the DNA is TGTGCCAGCTCACCACCAGGGGACACTGAAGCTTTCTTT. Protein: CASSPPGDTEAFF. The chain links TRBV18 to TRBJ1-1, with D tentatively TRBD1 (5 bases). V was cut by 0 bases and J by 3 bases, with 5 bases left in between. Germline V lookup: CDR1 KGHSH, CDR2 LQKENI. The CDR3 spans 13 residues. The complete variable domain, with remaining parts taken from reference TRBV18 and TRBJ1-1, reads NAGVMQNPRHLVRRRGQEARLRCSPMKGHSHVYWYRQLPEEGLKFMVYLQKENIIDESGMPKERFSAEFPKEGPSILRIQQVVRGDSAAYFCASSPPGDTEAFFGQGTRLTVV.